This T cell receptor (beta chain) appears in the sequencing data of a study of blood T cell repertoires in COVID-19 (dated by TCRdb to 2018 to 2021). Describing the broader study: Collaborator samples came from the United States, Italy and Spain and covered acute and convalescent phases of COVID-19. Samples came from the ongoing ImmuneRACE study (first 160 participants) plus 1,254 subjects from 6 global collaborators. A freely available public database, intended as a resource for researchers studying the immune response to SARS-CoV-2, is where the repertoires were released. Where HLA class I and class II types were available, the types were taken from metadata supplied by the sample provider, not from assay-based typing. Nearly every sample came with metadata listing a de-identified subject ID, COVID-19 status, age in years and sex. Subjects who had been exposed to COVID-19, were actively infected with it, or had recovered from it provided the deeply sampled blood TCRbeta repertoires that made up the dataset. The material from the prospective study consisted of cDNA or gDNA derived from T cells, B-cell-depleted T cells, or PBMCs.

What the authors observed across the whole study: The quantity of clinical and demographic metadata differed by source and by participant and was supplied without curation.

Based on the germline V gene, the CDR1 and CDR2 sequences are KGHSH and LQKENI. From the cysteine through the phenylalanine, the CDR3 covers 13 amino acids. Only the CDR3 portion is preserved as DNA: 39 bases, with reading frame beginning at the first base. Germline trimming amounts to 2 bases on V and 10 bases on J, with 3 as the count of junction bases outside the gene matches. Collaborating institutions collected whole blood in K2EDTA tubes following their own protocols. Collaborator samples were shipped for TCRbeta analysis as frozen whole blood, isolated PBMCs, or DNA extracted from either sample type. This clone is categorized as medium-sized (0.01 to 0.1%). Its antigen target is currently unknown. Within one base of it there is no much larger clone, and no base qualities were kept. TCRbeta CDR3 regions were amplified from genomic DNA using the immunoSEQ Assay, a bias-controlled multiplex PCR. Regarding the original processing steps: Within the assay, amplification of reference gene primers was used to estimate how many nucleated cells each sample contained. To quantify the absolute abundance of each unique TCRbeta CDR3 rearrangement, sequence reads were collapsed and filtered. Productive Simpson clonality was computed per sample as the square root of Simpson's diversity index over productive rearrangements. This is the immuneACCESS table as TCRdb keeps it, with only in-frame sequences that have V and J called. A part of the clones is gone; compared with another copy, unresolved V genes explain less than half, and the rest is unexplained. V, J and clone size derive from that table, while D and trimming were established from the DNA sequence. The sample table lists approximately 170,000 clones, roughly four fifths of them with a count of one. The ten largest make up around 9.9% of the sample.

The receptor was isolated from a human donor in a cohort sampled during active COVID-19. Sequencing was carried out using peripheral blood. The chain is assembled from TRBV18 and TRBJ2-1, with 9 central nucleotides matching TRBD2. The CDR3 region reads CASSPSSGGEQFF. The DNA sequence reads TGTGCCAGCTCACCAAGTAGCGGGGGAGAGCAGTTCTTC.